In its sample, the clone carrying this T cell receptor beta chain was seen once. The antigen is undetermined. V was clipped by 6 bases and J by 0 bases, with 7 bases between them. Germline V gene data show CDR1 as DFQATT and CDR2 as SNEGSKA (reference sequence). This CDR3 region has 12 residues. This entry is derived from a study of T cells in Graves' hyperthyroidism and ophthalmopathy. The wider study: Peripheral blood was collected at initial diagnosis, before any treatment. Findings and limits, study-wide: Patients with ophthalmopathy were separated from those with stable hyperthyroidism by a 13 V-J model.

Using RNA transcripts as the source, TCR beta CDR3 regions were amplified. HTBI primers were used for first-round RT-PCR of the TCR CDR3. TCRdb used MiXCR to reprocess the multiplex PCR reads, holding one entry per CDR3 protein. The sample lists some 490,000 distinct CDR3 sequences; 15% to 20% were seen once. This TCR was recovered from a woman between 25 and 40 years old with Graves' ophthalmopathy. The sample was blood. J is TRBJ2-3 and V is TRBV20-1; the D is unclear. CDR3 amino acids: CSAAPSTDTQYF. DNA of the CDR3: TGCAGTGCCGCCCCAAGCACAGATACGCAGTATTTT.